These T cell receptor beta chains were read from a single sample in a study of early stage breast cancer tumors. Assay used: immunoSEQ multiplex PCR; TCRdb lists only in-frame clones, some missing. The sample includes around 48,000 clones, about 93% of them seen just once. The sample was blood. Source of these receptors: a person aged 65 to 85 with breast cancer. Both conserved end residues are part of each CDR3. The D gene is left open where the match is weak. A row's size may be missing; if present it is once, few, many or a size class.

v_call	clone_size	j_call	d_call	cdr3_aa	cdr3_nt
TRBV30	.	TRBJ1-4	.	CAWSGSTGFPNEKLFF	TGTGCCTGGAGTGGAAGTACAGGTTTCCCTAATGAAAAACTGTTTTTT
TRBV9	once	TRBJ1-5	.	CASSVEGSGNQPQHF	TGTGCCAGCAGCGTAGAAGGGAGTGGCAATCAGCCCCAGCATTTT
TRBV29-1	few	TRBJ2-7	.	CSVAQGYEQYF	TGCAGCGTTGCACAGGGCTACGAGCAGTACTTC
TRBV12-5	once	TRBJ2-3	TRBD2	CASGLGTSGSPDDTQYF	TGTGCTAGTGGTTTGGGGACTAGCGGGAGTCCCGACGATACGCAGTATTTT
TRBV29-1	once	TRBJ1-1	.	CSVGDFRRTEAFF	TGCAGCGTTGGGGACTTCCGTCGCACTGAAGCTTTCTTT
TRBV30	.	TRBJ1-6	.	CAWSELSSYNSPLHF	TGTGCCTGGAGTGAGTTGAGCTCCTATAATTCACCCCTCCACTTT
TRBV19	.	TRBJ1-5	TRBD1	CASTLDRGVNQPQHF	TGTGCCAGTACACTAGACAGGGGTGTCAATCAGCCCCAGCATTTT
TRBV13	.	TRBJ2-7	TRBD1	CASSRGTGLIYEQYF	TGTGCCAGCAGCCGTGGGACAGGCCTCATCTACGAGCAGTACTTC
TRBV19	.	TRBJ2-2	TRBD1	CASTKTGEGSGELFF	TGTGCCAGTACTAAGACAGGGGAAGGGTCCGGGGAGCTGTTTTTT
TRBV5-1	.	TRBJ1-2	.	CASSLGLNYGYTF	TGCGCCAGCAGCTTGGGGCTCAACTATGGCTACACCTTC
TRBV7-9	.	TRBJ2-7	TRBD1	CASSRPGQGSYEQYF	TGTGCCAGCAGCCGTCCGGGACAGGGCTCTTACGAGCAGTACTTC
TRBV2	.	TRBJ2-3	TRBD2	CASSLGLAGTTDTQYF	TGTGCCAGCAGCTTAGGACTAGCGGGTACCACAGATACGCAGTATTTT
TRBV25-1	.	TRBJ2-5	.	CASSVLRVPQGRETQYF	TGTGCCAGCAGTGTCCTAAGGGTCCCACAGGGGAGGGAGACCCAGTACTTC
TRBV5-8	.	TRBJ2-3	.	CASSFVRGSTDTQYF	TGTGCCAGCAGCTTCGTGCGGGGCAGCACAGATACGCAGTATTTT
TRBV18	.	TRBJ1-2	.	CASSPPSGRSGYTF	TGTGCCAGCTCACCACCTTCAGGGAGGAGCGGCTACACCTTC
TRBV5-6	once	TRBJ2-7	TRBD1	CASSFRGLYEQYF	TGTGCCAGCAGCTTTAGGGGGCTCTACGAGCAGTACTTC